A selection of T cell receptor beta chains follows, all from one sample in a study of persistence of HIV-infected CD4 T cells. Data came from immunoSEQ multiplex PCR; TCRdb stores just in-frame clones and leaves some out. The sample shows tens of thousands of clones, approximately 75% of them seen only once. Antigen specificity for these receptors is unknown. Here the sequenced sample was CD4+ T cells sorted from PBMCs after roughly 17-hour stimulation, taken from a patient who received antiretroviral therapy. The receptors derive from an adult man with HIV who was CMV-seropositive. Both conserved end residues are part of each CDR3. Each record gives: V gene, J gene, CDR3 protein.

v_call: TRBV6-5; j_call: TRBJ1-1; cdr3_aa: CASGQLNTEAFF
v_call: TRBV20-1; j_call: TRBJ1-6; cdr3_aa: CSASPRGRDNSPLHF
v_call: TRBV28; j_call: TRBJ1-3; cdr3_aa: CATSGNTIYF
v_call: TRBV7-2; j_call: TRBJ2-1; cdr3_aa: CASSQRLAGGQTNEQFF
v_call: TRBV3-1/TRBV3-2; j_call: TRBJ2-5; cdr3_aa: CASSQRGETQYF
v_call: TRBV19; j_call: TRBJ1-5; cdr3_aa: CASSIEGSGGTSRPQHF
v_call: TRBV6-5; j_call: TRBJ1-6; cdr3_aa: CASSDSGDSPLHF
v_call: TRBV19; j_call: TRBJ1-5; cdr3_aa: CASTSGYSNQPQHF
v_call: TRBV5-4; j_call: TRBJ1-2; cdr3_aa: CASSSSGQGYGYTF
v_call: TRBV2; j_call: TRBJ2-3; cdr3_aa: CASRVAGGQVGDTQYF
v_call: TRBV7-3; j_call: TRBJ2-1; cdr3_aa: CASSLDRGKYNEQFF
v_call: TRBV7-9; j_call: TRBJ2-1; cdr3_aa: CASTLTGSNNEQFF
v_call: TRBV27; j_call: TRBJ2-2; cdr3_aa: CASSLQGRGTGELFF
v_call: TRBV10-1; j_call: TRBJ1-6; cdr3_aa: CASSVAGKNSPLHF